Each of the 23 T cell receptor beta chains below was sequenced from the same sample in a study of blood T cell repertoires in COVID-19. Some clones are missing from TCRdb's copy, which holds only in-frame ones; the method was immunoSEQ multiplex PCR. Seen here are tens of thousands of clones, around 82% observed once, and the top ten hold over 15%. Sequencing input: peripheral blood. These receptor sequences come from a woman aged 60-75 years with acute or convalescent COVID-19.

This clone was detected a few times. The chain joins TRBV15 to TRBJ2-1; 7 bases are a match to TRBD2. J was trimmed by 3 bases and V by 7 bases; bases with no gene match: 9. The germline V gene encodes CDR1 LNHNV and CDR2 YYDKDF (reference sequence). The CDR3 runs 15 residues. CDR3 in amino acids: CATTPAGLGYNEQFF. The DNA for the CDR3 is TGTGCCACCACCCCAGCGGGGTTAGGCTACAATGAGCAGTTCTTC.

The chain has TRBV28 and TRBJ2-7, with 7 positions matching TRBD2. The CDR3 contains 18 residues. CDR1 and CDR2 from the germline V gene are MDHEN and SYDVKM. V dropped 3 bases and J dropped 4; count of bases not matched to a gene: 18. The CDR3 protein is CASSFLPSSGLAEYEQYF. Here the CDR3 DNA reads TGTGCCAGCAGTTTCCTTCCGAGTTCTGGGCTAGCGGAATACGAGCAGTACTTC. The variable domain in full, with the rest retrieved from reference TRBV28 and TRBJ2-7, is DVKVTQSSRYLVKRTGEKVFLECVQDMDHENMFWYRQDPGLGLRLIYFSYDVKMKEKGDIPEGYSVSREKKERFSLILESASTNQTSMYLCASSFLPSSGLAEYEQYFGPGTRLTVT.

This clone appeared once. V is TRBV9 and J is TRBJ1-6; 7 bases line up with TRBD1. This CDR3 has 13 amino acids. The V and J ends lost 4 bases and 10 bases, in that order; junction bases with no gene match: 5. The germline V gene encodes CDR1 SGDLS and CDR2 YYNGEE. CDR3 sequence reads: CASSPTGESPLHF. Here the CDR3 DNA reads TGTGCCAGCAGCCCCACAGGGGAGTCACCCCTCCACTTT.

This chain links TRBV9 with TRBJ1-2; 9 positions agree with TRBD1. This CDR3 comprises 17 residues. The germline gives CDR1 SGDLS, CDR2 YYNGEE. With 0 bases clipped from V and 1 base from J, the junction kept 7 bases outside the gene matches. The CDR3 region has the DNA TGTGCCAGCAGCGTAGGGGCAGGGACAGGGAATAACTATGGCTACACCTTC. Residues: CASSVGAGTGNNYGYTF.

This clone appeared a few times. The J gene is TRBJ1-1, the V gene TRBV30; D is undetermined. Germline V gene lookup returns CDR1 GTSNPN and CDR2 SVGIG (reference sequence). Between the trimmed V and J ends, which lost 0 bases and 0 bases, there was a span of 5 bases. There are 13 residues in the CDR3. CDR3 sequence reads: CAWSVTLNTEAFF. The CDR3 DNA reads as TGTGCCTGGAGTGTCACATTGAACACTGAAGCTTTCTTT. The entire variable domain, with the rest obtained from reference TRBV30 and TRBJ1-1, is as follows: SQTIHQWPATLVQPVGSPLSLECTVEGTSNPNLYWYRQAAGRGLQLLFYSVGIGQISSEVPQNLSASRPQDRQFILSSKKLLLSDSGFYLCAWSVTLNTEAFFGQGTRLTVV.

In this sample, this clone turned up once. V is TRBV12-3 or TRBV12-4 and J is TRBJ1-3, with D unclear. The CDR3 runs to 12 residues. V dropped 5 bases and J dropped 4 bases, with 6 bases sitting between them. The CDR3 spells CASSPVGNTIYF. In nucleotides, the CDR3 is TGTGCCAGCAGTCCGGTCGGAAACACCATATATTTT.

The V and J genes are TRBV19 and TRBJ1-2, with D perhaps TRBD1 (6 bases). The CDR3 is made up of 15 amino acids. Trimming took 5 bases from V and 5 from J, leaving 18 bases between them. The germline V gene has CDR1 LNHDA and CDR2 SQIVND (reference sequence). CDR3 in DNA: TGTGCCAGTAGTTCCTCCGGGGGGGGGCCGTATGGCTACACCTTC. Protein sequence: CASSSSGGGPYGYTF.

This clone occurred a few times. The V gene is TRBV7-9, the J gene TRBJ1-4; D remains unclear. CDR1 and CDR2 from the germline V gene are SEHNR and FQNEAQ (reference sequence). The CDR3 runs to 16 residues. Deletions cut 3 bases from V and 3 bases from J, with 14 bases between. The CDR3 nucleotides read TGTGCCAGCAGCTTCGGACGGACTCAGGCTAATGAAAAACTGTTTTTT. Residues: CASSFGRTQANEKLFF.

V usage is TRBV10-2 and J usage is TRBJ2-5; TRBD2 matches 10 bases. Germline V gene sequence: CDR1 WSHSY, CDR2 SAAADI. The CDR3 totals 15 residues. After removal of 10 bases from V and 5 bases from J, the junction contained 13 bases not matched to a gene. The CDR3: CATIREREGQETQYF. In nucleotides, the CDR3 is TGCGCCACCATCAGGGAGCGGGAGGGCCAGGAGACCCAGTACTTC.

The V and J genes are TRBV10-2 and TRBJ1-6, with 11 bases aligning to TRBD1. The junction had 5 bases not matched to a gene; V was cut back by 5 bases and J by 5 bases. The CDR3 extends over 16 amino acids. The germline V gene has CDR1 WSHSY and CDR2 SAAADI. The CDR3 nucleotides are TGCGCCAGCAGTCTTGGACAGGGGGCTAATAATTCACCCCTCCACTTT. It specifies CASSLGQGANNSPLHF.

The chain uses TRBV24-1 and TRBJ2-7, with 8 bases fitting TRBD1. This CDR3 is 14 amino acids long. Losses at the gene ends were 4 bases for V and 3 bases for J; bases not matched to a gene: 4. CDR1 and CDR2 (germline): KGHDR, SFDVKD. CDR3 sequence (DNA): TGTGCCACCAGTGACTCGGGACAGGTCTACGAGCAGTACTTC. Amino acid sequence: CATSDSGQVYEQYF.

The gene calls are TRBV7-8 and TRBJ1-2; D perhaps matches TRBD1 (6 bases). This CDR3 region has 14 residues. Trimming shortened V by 5 bases and J by 5 bases, and 15 bases separated the two germline ends. Germline lookup yields CDR1 SGHVS and CDR2 FQNEAQ. DNA for the CDR3: TGTGCCAGCAGCCCGGAGACAGGCCCATATGGCTACACCTTC. Translation: CASSPETGPYGYTF. Based on the CDR3 plus reference TRBV7-8 and TRBJ1-2, the full variable domain is GAGVSQSPRYKVAKRGQDVALRCDPISGHVSLFWYQQALGQGPEFLTYFQNEAQLDKSGLPSDRFFAERPEGSVSTLKIQRTQQEDSAVYLCASSPETGPYGYTFGSGTRLTVV.

The chain carries TRBV4-1 and TRBJ2-1, with D uncertain. CDR3 length: 12 amino acids. Trimming took off 3 bases at V and 6 bases at J, with 6 bases between the two ends. Germline CDR1 reads MGHRA; CDR2 reads YSYEKL. CDR3 residues: CASSHPSNEQFF. DNA for the CDR3: TGCGCCAGCAGCCACCCGAGCAATGAGCAGTTCTTC.

The count of this clone is one. The chain uses TRBV7-9 and TRBJ1-5; D is possibly TRBD1 (5 bases). The V end was cut by 5 bases, the J end by 0 bases, with 14 bases between. From germline, CDR1 is SEHNR and CDR2 FQNEAQ (reference sequence). The CDR3 covers 16 residues. Here the CDR3 DNA reads TGTGCCAGCAGCATAGGGGCGGGGGATAGCAATCAGCCCCAGCATTTT. Translating it yields CASSIGAGDSNQPQHF.

On this clone: At one boundary the junction diverges from the germline segment, which might be a read error. The rearrangement joins TRBV7-7 to TRBJ2-7, with TRBD2 identical over 16 bases. The CDR3 contains 16 residues. Germline CDR1 reads SSHAT; CDR2 reads FNYEAQ (reference sequence). This CDR3 is CASSFGTSGRAYEQYF. The CDR3 DNA sequence: TGTGCTAGCAGCTTCGGGACTAGCGGGAGGGCCTACGAGCAGTACTTC.

V gene TRBV3-1 (or the pseudogene TRBV3-2) combines with J gene TRBJ2-7, with TRBD2 identical over 7 bases. The CDR3 runs 15 residues. With V trimmed by 5 bases and J by 7 bases, 14 bases remained unmatched. The germline V gene encodes CDR1 LGHDT and CDR2 YNNKEL (reference sequence). DNA for the CDR3: TGTGCCAGCAGCTCCCTAGTCGGCGGGAGCGGGGAGCAGTACTTC. Its protein product is CASSSLVGGSGEQYF.

The chain recombines TRBV9 with TRBJ2-1; 7 bases line up with TRBD1. Trimming at V came to 0 bases and at J to 6 bases, leaving 6 bases not matched to a gene. The germline V gene has CDR1 SGDLS and CDR2 YYNGEE. CDR3 length equals 15 residues. CDR3 region: CASSVGQGILNEQFF. CDR3 DNA sequence: TGTGCCAGCAGCGTAGGACAGGGCATCCTCAATGAGCAGTTCTTC. The variable domain in full, with the rest retrieved from reference TRBV9 and TRBJ2-1, is DSGVTQTPKHLITATGQRVTLRCSPRSGDLSVYWYQQSLDQGLQFLIQYYNGEERAKGNILERFSAQQFPDLHSELNLSSLELGDSALYFCASSVGQGILNEQFFGPGTRLTVL.

The chain employs TRBV5-1 and TRBJ2-3; 8 bases fit TRBD2. Germline trimming cut 3 bases from V and 0 bases from J; bases unmatched to any gene: 9. Germline V gene lookup returns CDR1 SGHRS and CDR2 YFSETQ. The CDR3 loop spans 17 amino acids. CDR3: CASSWVAGTLSTDTQYF. DNA of the CDR3: TGCGCCAGCAGCTGGGTAGCGGGGACCCTTAGCACAGATACGCAGTATTTT.

The chain employs TRBV5-4 and TRBJ2-2; TRBD2 agrees at 13 bases. CDR3 length: 18 amino acids. Trimming took 0 bases from V and 4 from J; bases not matched to a gene: 6. Germline lookup yields CDR1 SGHNT and CDR2 YYREEE (reference sequence). Here the CDR3 DNA reads TGTGCCAGCAGCTTGGAACTAGCGGGGGGGCTGGGCACCGGGGAGCTGTTTTTT. Its translation: CASSLELAGGLGTGELFF.

This sequence joins TRBV30 and TRBJ2-2; the match to TRBD1 covers 9 bases. This CDR3 spans 15 amino acids. V lost 4 bases, J lost 3 bases, and 6 bases stayed unmatched. Germline CDR1 GTSNPN, CDR2 SVGIG (reference sequence). Here the CDR3 reads CAWTRGQGYTGELFF. In DNA form, the CDR3 reads TGTGCCTGGACCCGGGGACAGGGATACACCGGGGAGCTGTTTTTT.

The chain combines TRBV5-1 with TRBJ1-2; 10 nucleotides match TRBD1. Germline trimming cut 0 bases from V and 2 bases from J; bases unmatched to any gene: 4. CDR1 and CDR2 (germline): SGHRS, YFSETQ. The CDR3 covers 16 residues. The CDR3 is CASSLEGTGANYGYTF. The CDR3 nucleotides read TGCGCCAGCAGCTTGGAGGGGACAGGGGCAAACTATGGCTACACCTTC. Full variable domain (outside the CDR3, taken from reference TRBV5-1 and TRBJ1-2): KAGVTQTPRYLIKTRGQQVTLSCSPISGHRSVSWYQQTPGQGLQFLFEYFSETQRNKGNFPGRFSGRQFSNSRSEMNVSTLELGDSALYLCASSLEGTGANYGYTFGSGTRLTVV.

The table lists this clone with a count of one. The V call is TRBV3-1 (or the pseudogene TRBV3-2), the J call TRBJ1-1; a weak D match, TRBD1 (5 bases). CDR1 is LGHDT, CDR2 YNNKEL, per germline (reference sequence). The CDR3 length is 16 residues. Trimming took 7 bases from V and 5 from J, leaving 23 bases between them. CDR3 coding DNA: TGTGCCAGCAACGAATTAAAGGGGTGGGTGGTGACTGAAGCTTTCTTT. It specifies CASNELKGWVVTEAFF.

The rearrangement links TRBV27 to TRBJ2-7; a possible D gene is TRBD1 (6 bases). V was trimmed by 4 bases and J by 3 bases, leaving 10 bases between them. The germline V gene has CDR1 MNHEY and CDR2 SMNVEV (reference sequence). The CDR3 sequence is 13 residues long. The CDR3 loop is CASSSQGNYEQYF. As DNA, the CDR3 is TGTGCCAGCAGTTCACAGGGTAACTACGAGCAGTACTTC.